The following is a T cell receptor (beta chain) sequence with its context. This sample is part of a study of technical replicates of blood from a handful of donors. Only in-frame clones appear in the TCRdb table, and some are missing; sequencing was by immunoSEQ multiplex PCR. Of about 18,000 clones listed, 82% are singletons. Source material: PBMCs. The receptor was derived from a human donor in good health. Some clones in this sample may be carry-over from other donors' samples.

CDR3 region: CASSYGQGAETQYF. In DNA form, the CDR3 reads TGTGCCAGCAGTTACGGACAGGGGGCGGAGACCCAGTACTTC. This chain connects TRBV2 to TRBJ2-5, with 11 bases identical to TRBD1. The germline gives CDR1 SNHLY, CDR2 FYNNEI. The length of the CDR3 is 14 residues. The junction had 4 bases not matched to a gene; V was cut back by 5 bases and J by 5 bases.